The subject of this entry is one TCR beta chain. This specimen comes from a study of T-cell reconstitution after alpha-beta-depleted transplantation in children. TCRbeta library construction was performed incorporating unique molecular identifiers. Each CDR3 protein gets one entry after TCRdb re-called the PCR reads with MiXCR. The table has about 440,000 distinct CDR3 sequences, roughly 44% seen once. The sequencing used PBMCs, collected before TCRalphabeta/CD19-depleted stem cell transplant. The sequence derives from a girl aged 2 to 10 with aplastic anemia, due to receive a stem cell transplant.

CDR3 sequence (DNA): TGCAGCGTCGAGGGGGGCGGGGTTCGTTACAATGAGCAGTTCTTC. This gives the protein CSVEGGGVRYNEQFF. This chain uses TRBV29-1 with TRBJ2-1; the D gene could be TRBD1 or TRBD2 (6 bases each). CDR1 and CDR2 (germline): SQVTM, ANQGSEA. This CDR3 is built from 15 residues. The ends were cut back, 6 bases at V and 4 bases at J, with 19 bases in the middle.